These 6 T cell receptor beta chains originate from one sample sequenced in a study of cytomegalovirus exposure and HLA in healthy donors. It was with 60 Vbeta and 13 Jbeta primers that the PCR ran. The data were produced by immunoSEQ multiplex PCR, yet TCRdb's version contains in-frame clones alone and is incomplete. This sample has 65,000 or so clones, with 60% to 85% found just once. Sequenced material: PBMCs. These receptors originate from a woman aged 40 to 49 in good health and CMV-seropositive.

The chain has TRBV27 and TRBJ2-7; the D is unclear. The germline gives CDR1 MNHEY, CDR2 SMNVEV (reference sequence). The CDR3 covers 14 residues. Trimming left V 1 base short and J 1 base short, with 8 bases between. DNA for the CDR3: TGTGCCAGCAGTTTATATTCCGGGTCCTACGAGCAGTACTTC. It is translated as CASSLYSGSYEQYF.

The rearrangement links TRBV7-9 to TRBJ1-2; no firm D call. CDR1 SEHNR and CDR2 FQNEAQ come from the germline V gene (reference sequence). This CDR3 is 13 amino acids long. The germline V and J ends were trimmed by 0 bases and 8 bases, with 10 bases remaining between them. CDR3 loop: CASSLAGRVGYTF. In DNA form, the CDR3 reads TGTGCCAGCAGCTTAGCCGGGAGGGTGGGCTACACCTTC.

This sequence joins TRBV25-1 and TRBJ2-5, with D possibly matching TRBD2 (6 bases). V was shortened by 2 bases and J by 5 bases, with 15 bases between the two germline ends. The CDR3 contains 15 residues. CDR1 is MGHDK and CDR2 is SYGVNS in the germline V gene. The CDR3 region is CASSEVGGGVETQYF. CDR3 sequence (DNA): TGTGCCAGCAGTGAAGTCGGGGGAGGAGTGGAGACCCAGTACTTC.

V usage is TRBV5-1 and J usage is TRBJ2-1, with 10 bases fitting TRBD2. This CDR3 comprises 15 residues. The J segment lost 8 bases and the V segment lost 2 bases, leaving 7 bases of the junction unmatched. Germline V lookup: CDR1 SGHRS, CDR2 YFSETQ. The CDR3 loop is CASSFASGGEDEQFF. The CDR3 bases are TGCGCCAGCAGCTTTGCAAGCGGGGGGGAAGATGAGCAGTTCTTC.

The genes are TRBV18 and TRBJ2-5; 7 bases map to TRBD1. Germline assignment: CDR1 KGHSH and CDR2 LQKENI. CDR3 length equals 17 residues. Trimming at V came to 4 bases and at J to 4 bases, leaving 15 bases not matched to a gene. The CDR3 DNA is TGTGCCAGCTCACTCTACCGGGACAGCCTTGATGGAGAGACCCAGTACTTC. Its protein is CASSLYRDSLDGETQYF.

This clone was seen more than once but under ten times. V is TRBV25-1 and J is TRBJ1-3; TRBD1 agrees at 11 bases. The CDR3 is made up of 18 amino acids. V lost 8 bases, J lost 0 bases, and 12 bases stayed unmatched. CDR1 is MGHDK and CDR2 is SYGVNS in the germline V gene. The CDR3 sequence is CASAFPGQGVSSGNTIYF. The CDR3 coding sequence is TGTGCCAGCGCCTTCCCGGGACAGGGGGTAAGCTCTGGAAACACCATATATTTT.